This record looks at one T cell receptor beta chain sequence and its context. Its antigen is undetermined. As every portion of the isolated RNA was reverse transcribed, the sequencing read expressed TCRB transcripts. Sequencing was performed with immunoSEQ multiplex PCR; in TCRdb, only in-frame clones are kept and a portion is missing. The sample contains under 150,000 clones, approximately 10% of which appear only once. The CDR3 spans 16 residues. The V segment lost 4 bases and the J segment 2 bases; nucleotides outside the gene matches: 7. Germline V gives CDR1 SGHNT, CDR2 YYREEE (reference sequence). These data are taken from a study of beta chain features in type 1 diabetes. Study-level results: TCRB CDR3s were moderately but significantly shorter in Type 1 diabetes patients in all four CD4+ subsets. TCRB rearrangement may or may not be influenced by HLA type; here this remained unresolved.

The rearrangement joins TRBV5-4 to TRBJ2-1; 9 positions agree with TRBD2. This clonotype originated in a man in his thirties or forties with type 1 diabetes. The sequenced sample was central memory CD4+ T cells from blood. This chain's CDR3 is CASSRWGTSTYNEQFF. DNA of the CDR3: TGTGCCAGCAGCCGGTGGGGGACTAGCACCTACAATGAGCAGTTCTTC.